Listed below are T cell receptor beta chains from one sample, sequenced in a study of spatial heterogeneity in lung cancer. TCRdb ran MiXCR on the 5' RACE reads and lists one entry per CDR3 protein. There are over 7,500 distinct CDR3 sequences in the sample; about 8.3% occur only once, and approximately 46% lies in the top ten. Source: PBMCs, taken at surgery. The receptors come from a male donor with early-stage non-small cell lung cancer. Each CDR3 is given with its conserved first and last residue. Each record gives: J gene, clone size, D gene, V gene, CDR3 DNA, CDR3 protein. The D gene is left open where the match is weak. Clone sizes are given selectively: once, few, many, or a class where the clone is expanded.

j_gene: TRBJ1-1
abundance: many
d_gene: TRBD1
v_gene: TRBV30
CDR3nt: TGTGCCTGGAGCCCTACAGGGGGGGTTTCTGAAGCTTTCTTT
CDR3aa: CAWSPTGGVSEAFF

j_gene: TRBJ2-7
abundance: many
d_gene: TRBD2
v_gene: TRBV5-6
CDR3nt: TGTGCCAGCAGCGAACTGGGAACCCTAGCGGAGAGCTCCTACGAGCAGTACTTC
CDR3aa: CASSELGTLAESSYEQYF

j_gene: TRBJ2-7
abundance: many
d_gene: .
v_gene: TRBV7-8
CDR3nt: TGTGCCAGCAGCTTAACCGGGACGGTGGGGGTCCTGGAGCAGTACTTC
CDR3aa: CASSLTGTVGVLEQYF

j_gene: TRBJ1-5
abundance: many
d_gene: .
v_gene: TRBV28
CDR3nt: TGTGCCAGCAGCCTCCAGGGTTTGCCCCAGCATTTT
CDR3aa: CASSLQGLPQHF

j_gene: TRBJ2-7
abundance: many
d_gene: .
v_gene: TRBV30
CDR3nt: TGTGCCTGGGGGACGGGCTCCTACGAGCAGTACTTC
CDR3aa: CAWGTGSYEQYF

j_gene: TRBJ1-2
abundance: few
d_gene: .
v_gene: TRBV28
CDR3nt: TGTGCCAGCAGTTTGGGACATGTCGGGGTGAACTATGGCTACACCTTC
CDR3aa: CASSLGHVGVNYGYTF

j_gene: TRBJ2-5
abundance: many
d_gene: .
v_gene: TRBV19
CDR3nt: TGTGCCAGCGCGACGGGAGAGACCCAGTACTTC
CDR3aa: CASATGETQYF

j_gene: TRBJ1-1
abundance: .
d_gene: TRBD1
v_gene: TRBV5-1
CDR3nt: TGCGCCAGCAGCTCTACAGGGGCGGGGACTGAAGCTTTCTTT
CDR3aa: CASSSTGAGTEAFF

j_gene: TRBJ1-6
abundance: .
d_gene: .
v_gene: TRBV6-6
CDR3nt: TGTGCCAGCAGGCTAACTGAAGAGAATTCACCCCTCCACTTT
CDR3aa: CASRLTEENSPLHF

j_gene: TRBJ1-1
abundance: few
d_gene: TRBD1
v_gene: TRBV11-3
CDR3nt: TGTGCCAGCAGCGCCAGACAGGGGTACACTGAAGCTTTCTTT
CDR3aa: CASSARQGYTEAFF

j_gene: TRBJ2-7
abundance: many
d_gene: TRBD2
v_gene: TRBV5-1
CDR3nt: TGCGCCAGCAGCTTGGAAGGGACTAGTCTATCCGAGCAGTACTTC
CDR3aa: CASSLEGTSLSEQYF

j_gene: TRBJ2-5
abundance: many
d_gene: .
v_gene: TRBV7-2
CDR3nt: TGTGCCAGCAGCCGTGGGCCCGCCGGGACCCAGTACTTC
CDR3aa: CASSRGPAGTQYF

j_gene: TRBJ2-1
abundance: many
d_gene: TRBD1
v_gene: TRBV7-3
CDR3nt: TGTGCCAGCAGCTTAAGGGGACAGGGGGCCCCCTACAATGAGCAGTTCTTC
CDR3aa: CASSLRGQGAPYNEQFF

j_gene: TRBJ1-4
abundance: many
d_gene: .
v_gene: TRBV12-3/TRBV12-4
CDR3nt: TGTGCCAGCAGTCCGAGACCTCCGACTGAAAAACTGTTTTTT
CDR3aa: CASSPRPPTEKLFF

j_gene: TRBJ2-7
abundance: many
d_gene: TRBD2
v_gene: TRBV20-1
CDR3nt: TGCAGTGCTACAGCGGGGGGGTCCTACGAGCAGTACTTC
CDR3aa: CSATAGGSYEQYF

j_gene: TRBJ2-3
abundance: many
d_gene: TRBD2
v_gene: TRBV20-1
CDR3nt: TGCAGTGCTACAGCGGGAAGCACAGATACGCAGTATTTT
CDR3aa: CSATAGSTDTQYF

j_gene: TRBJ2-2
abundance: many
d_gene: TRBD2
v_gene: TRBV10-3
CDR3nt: TGTGCCATCAGCCAAGCCTTGACTAGCGGGAACACCGGGGAGCTGTTTTTT
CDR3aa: CAISQALTSGNTGELFF

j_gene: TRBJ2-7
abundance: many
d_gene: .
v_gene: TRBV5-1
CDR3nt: TGCGCCAGCAGCTTGGCCAGCGGCAGGGTAAACGAGCAGTACTTC
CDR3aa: CASSLASGRVNEQYF

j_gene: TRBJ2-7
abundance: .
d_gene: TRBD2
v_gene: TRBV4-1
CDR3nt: TGCGCCAGCAGCCCTGGGACTAGCGGGAAAGAATACGAGCAGTACTTC
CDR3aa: CASSPGTSGKEYEQYF

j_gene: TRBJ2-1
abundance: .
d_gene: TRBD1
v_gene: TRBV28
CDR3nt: TGTGCCAGCAGTTTATGGGCAGGGGGCGACTATGAGCAGTTCTTC
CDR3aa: CASSLWAGGDYEQFF

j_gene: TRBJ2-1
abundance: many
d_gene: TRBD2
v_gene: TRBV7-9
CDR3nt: TGTGCCAGCAGCTTCAGTGGGAGGGCCAGTGAGCAGTTCTTC
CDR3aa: CASSFSGRASEQFF

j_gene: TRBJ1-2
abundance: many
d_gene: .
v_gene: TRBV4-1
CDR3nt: TGCGCCAGCAGCCCCACCGGGTCCATTTCCCTTGATGCTAACTATGGCTACACCTTC
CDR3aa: CASSPTGSISLDANYGYTF

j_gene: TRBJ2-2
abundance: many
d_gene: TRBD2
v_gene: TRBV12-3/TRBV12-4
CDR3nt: TGTGCCAGCCGGGCTAGCGGGAGGGGGAACACCGGGGAGCTGTTTTTT
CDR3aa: CASRASGRGNTGELFF

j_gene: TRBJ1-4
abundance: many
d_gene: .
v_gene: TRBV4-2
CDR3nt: TGTGCCAGCAGCCAACCACAGGGTGGCAATGAAAAACTGTTTTTT
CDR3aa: CASSQPQGGNEKLFF

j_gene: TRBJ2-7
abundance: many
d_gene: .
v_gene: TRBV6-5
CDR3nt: TGTGCCAGCACCCACGAGGGGCGGCAGTACTTC
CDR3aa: CASTHEGRQYF

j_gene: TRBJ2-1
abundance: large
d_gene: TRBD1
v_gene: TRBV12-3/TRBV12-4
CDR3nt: TGTGCCAGCAGCCGAGCCGGGACAGGGTTCTTC
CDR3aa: CASSRAGTGFF

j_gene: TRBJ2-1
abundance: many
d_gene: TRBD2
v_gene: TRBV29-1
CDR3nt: TGCAGCGTTGAAGAACCGGCGAGCGGGGCTTCCTACAATGAGCAGTTCTTC
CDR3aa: CSVEEPASGASYNEQFF

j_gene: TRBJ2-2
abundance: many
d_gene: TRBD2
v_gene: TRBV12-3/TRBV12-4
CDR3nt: TGTGCCAGCACCAGTAGCGGGAGCGCGACCGGGGAGCTGTTTTTT
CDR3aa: CASTSSGSATGELFF

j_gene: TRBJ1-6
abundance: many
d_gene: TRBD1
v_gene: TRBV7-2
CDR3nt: TGTGCCAGCAGCGTAGACGGGACAGCACATAATTCACCCCTCCACTTT
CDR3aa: CASSVDGTAHNSPLHF

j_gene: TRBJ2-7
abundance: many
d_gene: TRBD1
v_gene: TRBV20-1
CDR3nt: TGCAGTGCTGGGGACAGCCTTTCAAACTACGAGCAGTACTTC
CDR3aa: CSAGDSLSNYEQYF

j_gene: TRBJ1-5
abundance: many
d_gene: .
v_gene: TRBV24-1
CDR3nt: TGTGCCACCAGTGATCCCGGGGGGCCGGGCAATCAGCCCCAGCATTTT
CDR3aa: CATSDPGGPGNQPQHF

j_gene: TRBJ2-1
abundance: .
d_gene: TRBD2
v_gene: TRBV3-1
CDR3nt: TGTGCCAGCAGCCCCGGGACTAGCGGGTTCTACAATGAGCAGTTCTTC
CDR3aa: CASSPGTSGFYNEQFF

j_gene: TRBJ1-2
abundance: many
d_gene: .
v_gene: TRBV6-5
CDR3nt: TGTGCCAGCAGTTACGGGCTGTTAAACTATGGCTACACCTTC
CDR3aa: CASSYGLLNYGYTF

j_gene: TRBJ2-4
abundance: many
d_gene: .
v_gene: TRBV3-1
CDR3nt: TGTGCCAGCAGCCAAGTTTGGACTAAAGCCAAAAACATTCAGTACTTC
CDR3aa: CASSQVWTKAKNIQYF

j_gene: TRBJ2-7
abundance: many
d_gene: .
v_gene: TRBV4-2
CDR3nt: TGTGCCAGCAGCCAAGACTATCCCGGGTCTTCCTACGAGCAGTACTTC
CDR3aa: CASSQDYPGSSYEQYF

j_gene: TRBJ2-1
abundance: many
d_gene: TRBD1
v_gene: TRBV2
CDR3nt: TGTGCCAGTATCCGACAGGGGGAGATGGATGAGCAGTTCTTC
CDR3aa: CASIRQGEMDEQFF

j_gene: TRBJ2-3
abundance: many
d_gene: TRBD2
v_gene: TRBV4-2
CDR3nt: TGTGCCAGCAGCCAAGGAGAGACTAGCGTTGAGACAGATACGCAGTATTTT
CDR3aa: CASSQGETSVETDTQYF

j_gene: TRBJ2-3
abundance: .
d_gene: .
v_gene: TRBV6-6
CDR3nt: TGTGCCAGCAGTACGACAGGTGCTCCCACAGATACGCAGTATTTT
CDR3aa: CASSTTGAPTDTQYF

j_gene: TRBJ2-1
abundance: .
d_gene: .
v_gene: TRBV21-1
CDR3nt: TGTGCCAGCAGCCCTCCCGGGACTAGCGGGAGGGCATCGGTGAATGAGCAGTTCTTC
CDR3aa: CASSPPGTSGRASVNEQFF

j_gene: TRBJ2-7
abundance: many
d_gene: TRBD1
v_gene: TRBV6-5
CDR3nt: TGTGCCAGCAGTTCCGGAGGACAGGGGGCGCAGTACGAGCAGTACTTC
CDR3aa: CASSSGGQGAQYEQYF

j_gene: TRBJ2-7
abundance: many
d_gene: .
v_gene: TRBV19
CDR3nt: TGTGCCAGTAGTCCATCCGGGTGGAATTACGAGCAGTACTTC
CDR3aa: CASSPSGWNYEQYF

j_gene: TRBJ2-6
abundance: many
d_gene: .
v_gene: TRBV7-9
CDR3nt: TGTGCCAGCAGCTTAGTAGGGGCCAACGTCCTGACTTTC
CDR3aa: CASSLVGANVLTF

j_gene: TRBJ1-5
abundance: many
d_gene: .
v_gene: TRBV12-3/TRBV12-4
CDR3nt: TGTGCCAGCAGCCCTCCAGGTCAGGGCAATCAGCCCCAGCATTTT
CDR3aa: CASSPPGQGNQPQHF

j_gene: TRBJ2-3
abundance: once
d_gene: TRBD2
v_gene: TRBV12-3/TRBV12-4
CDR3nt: TGTGCCAGCAGACGGACTAGCGTCACAGATACGCAGTATTTT
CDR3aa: CASRRTSVTDTQYF

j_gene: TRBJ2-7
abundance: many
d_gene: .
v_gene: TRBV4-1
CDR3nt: TGCGCCAGCAGCCGTGAGAGCGACTCCTACGAGCAGTACTTC
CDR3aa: CASSRESDSYEQYF

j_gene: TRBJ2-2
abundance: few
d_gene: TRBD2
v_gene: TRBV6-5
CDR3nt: TGTGCCAGCCAAACAACTAGCGGGAGAGGGCCCGGGGAGCTGTTTTTT
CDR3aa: CASQTTSGRGPGELFF

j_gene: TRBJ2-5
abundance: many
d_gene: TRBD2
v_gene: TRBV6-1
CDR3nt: TGTGCCAGCAGCCCGGGAGAGGTTTTAGCGGGAGTGGAGACCCAGTACTTC
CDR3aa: CASSPGEVLAGVETQYF

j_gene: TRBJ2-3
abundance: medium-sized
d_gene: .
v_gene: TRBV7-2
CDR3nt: TGTGCCAGCAGCTTATTAGCGCACACAGATACGCAGTATTTT
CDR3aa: CASSLLAHTDTQYF

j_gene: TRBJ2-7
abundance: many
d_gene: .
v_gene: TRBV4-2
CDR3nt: TGTGCCAGCAGCCAACGCGGGGAGCAGTACTTC
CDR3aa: CASSQRGEQYF

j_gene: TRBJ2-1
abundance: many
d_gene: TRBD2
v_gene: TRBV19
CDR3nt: TGTGCCAGTAGCACCCTAGCGGGAGCAACCTATGAGCAGTTCTTC
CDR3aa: CASSTLAGATYEQFF

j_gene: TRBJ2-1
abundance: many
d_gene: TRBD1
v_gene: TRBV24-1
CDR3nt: TGTGCCACCAGTGATCGGACAGGGGGCTACAATGAGCAGTTCTTC
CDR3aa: CATSDRTGGYNEQFF

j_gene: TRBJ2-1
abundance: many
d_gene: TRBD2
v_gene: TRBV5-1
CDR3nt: TGCGCCAGCAGCTTGGAGGTGGGAGGGCCGAGTGAGCAGTTCTTC
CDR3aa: CASSLEVGGPSEQFF

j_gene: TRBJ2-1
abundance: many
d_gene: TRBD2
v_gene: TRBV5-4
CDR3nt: TGTGCCAGCAGTCGTCCGGGACTAGGTACGAATGAGCAGTTCTTC
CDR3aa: CASSRPGLGTNEQFF

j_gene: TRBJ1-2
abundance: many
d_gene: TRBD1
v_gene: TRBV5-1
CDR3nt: TGCGCCAGCAGCCTTGAGACAGGGAACCATAATGGCTACACCTTC
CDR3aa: CASSLETGNHNGYTF

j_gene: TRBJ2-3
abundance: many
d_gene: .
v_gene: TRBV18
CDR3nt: TGTGCCAGCTCCCTTGGGGACACTCGCACAGATACGCAGTATTTT
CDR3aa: CASSLGDTRTDTQYF